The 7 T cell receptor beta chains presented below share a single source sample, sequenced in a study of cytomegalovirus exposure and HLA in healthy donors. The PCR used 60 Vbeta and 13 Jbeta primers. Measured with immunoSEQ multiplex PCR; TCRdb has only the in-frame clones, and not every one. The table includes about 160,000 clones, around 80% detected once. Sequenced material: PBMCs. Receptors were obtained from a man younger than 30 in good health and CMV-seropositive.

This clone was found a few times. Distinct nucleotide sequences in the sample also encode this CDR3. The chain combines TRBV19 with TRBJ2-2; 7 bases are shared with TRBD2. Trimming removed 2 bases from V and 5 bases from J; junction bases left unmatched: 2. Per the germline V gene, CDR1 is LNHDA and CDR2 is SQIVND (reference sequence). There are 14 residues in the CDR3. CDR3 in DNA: TGTGCCAGTAGTATACGCGGGGGAACCGGGGAGCTGTTTTTT. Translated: CASSIRGGTGELFF.

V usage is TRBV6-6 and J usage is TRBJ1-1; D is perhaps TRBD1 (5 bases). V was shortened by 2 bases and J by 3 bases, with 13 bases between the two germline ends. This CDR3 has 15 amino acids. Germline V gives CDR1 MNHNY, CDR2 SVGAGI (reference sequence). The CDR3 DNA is TGTGCCAGCAGTTACCAAGGCAGGGCGGACACTGAAGCTTTCTTT. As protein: CASSYQGRADTEAFF.

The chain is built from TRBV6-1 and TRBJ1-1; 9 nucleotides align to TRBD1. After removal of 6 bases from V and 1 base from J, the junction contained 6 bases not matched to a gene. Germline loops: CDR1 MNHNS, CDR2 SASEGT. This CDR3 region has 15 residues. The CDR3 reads CASSNRGQGNTEAFF. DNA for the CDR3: TGTGCCAGCAGCAACAGGGGGCAGGGGAACACTGAAGCTTTCTTT.

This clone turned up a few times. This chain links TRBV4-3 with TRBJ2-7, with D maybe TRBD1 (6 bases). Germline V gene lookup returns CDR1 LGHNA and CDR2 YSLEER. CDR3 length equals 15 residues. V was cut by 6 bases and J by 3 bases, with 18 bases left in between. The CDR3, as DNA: TGCGCCAGCAGGAAGGGGCCAGGGGACGTCTACGAGCAGTACTTC. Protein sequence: CASRKGPGDVYEQYF.

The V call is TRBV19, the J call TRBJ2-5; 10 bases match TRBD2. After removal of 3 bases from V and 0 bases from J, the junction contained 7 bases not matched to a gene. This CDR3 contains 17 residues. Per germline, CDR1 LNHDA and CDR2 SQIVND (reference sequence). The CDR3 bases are TGTGCCAGTAGTATGATACTAGCGGGAACCTACCAAGAGACCCAGTACTTC. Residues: CASSMILAGTYQETQYF.

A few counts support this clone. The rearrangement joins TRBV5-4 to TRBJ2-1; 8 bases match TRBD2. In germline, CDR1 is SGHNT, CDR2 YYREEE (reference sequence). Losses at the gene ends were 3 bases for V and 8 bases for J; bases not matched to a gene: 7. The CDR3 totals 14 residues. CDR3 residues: CASSWTSSRDEQFF. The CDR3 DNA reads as TGTGCCAGCAGCTGGACTAGCTCTAGGGATGAGCAGTTCTTC.

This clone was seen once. The CDR3 region has the DNA TGTGCCAGCACCTTGACAGGGGCTCGGGAGCAGTACTTC. The encoded protein is CASTLTGAREQYF. The chain combines TRBV11-2 with TRBJ2-7; 8 nucleotides line up with TRBD1. Germline CDR1 and CDR2: SGHAT and FQNNGV. V shed 7 bases, J shed 7 bases, and the junction held 9 bases outside the gene matches. The CDR3 has 13 residues.